Below, 18 T cell receptor beta chains from the same sample are listed, as sequenced in a study of blood T cells in healthy people across ages. A second PCR of 7 to 11 cycles used a sample-barcoded 5' primer and a J-beta primer mix. TCRdb re-called the 5' RACE reads with MiXCR, one entry per CDR3 protein. The sample shows around 800,000 distinct CDR3 sequences, 62% of them seen only once. Sequenced material: blood. The receptors shown here come from a man younger than 45 in good health.

The rearrangement uses TRBV29-1 and TRBJ2-3; 8 bases are shared with TRBD1. V shed 3 bases, J shed 1 base, and the junction held 3 bases outside the gene matches. The CDR3 covers 14 residues. Germline-derived CDR1 and CDR2 are SQVTM and ANQGSEA. Here the CDR3 DNA reads TGCAGCGTTGATCAGACAGGGGGCACAGATACGCAGTATTTT. It codes for CSVDQTGGTDTQYF.

The chain has TRBV28 and TRBJ2-7, with D tentatively TRBD2 (6 bases). Trimming took 3 bases from V and 4 from J, leaving 16 bases between them. Germline V gives CDR1 MDHEN, CDR2 SYDVKM. The CDR3 is 15 amino acids. CDR3 loop: CASSFRARGKYEQYF. Written as DNA, the CDR3 is TGTGCCAGCAGTTTCAGGGCACGGGGGAAATACGAGCAGTACTTC.

The genes are TRBV7-2 and TRBJ1-2; TRBD1 aligns across 9 bases. The trim removed 2 bases at V and 8 bases at J, leaving 6 bases unmatched. CDR1 is SGHTA, CDR2 FQGNSA, per germline. The CDR3 length is 14 residues. The CDR3, as DNA: TGTGCCAGCAGCTTAAGGAGGACAGGGGACGGCTACACCTTC. This gives the protein CASSLRRTGDGYTF.

The CDR3 reads CASSYGGAPYNEQFF. CDR3 coding DNA: TGTGCCAGCAGTTACGGGGGGGCACCTTACAATGAGCAGTTCTTC. This chain joins TRBV6-2 or TRBV6-3 and TRBJ2-1, with D maybe TRBD2 (7 bases). This CDR3 has 15 residues. Per germline, CDR1 MNHEY and CDR2 SVGEGT. V shed 2 bases and J shed 4 bases, with 12 bases lying between them.

V usage is TRBV9 and J usage is TRBJ2-7, with 7 bases fitting TRBD1. With V trimmed by 2 bases and J by 5 bases, 7 bases remained unmatched. The germline V gene encodes CDR1 SGDLS and CDR2 YYNGEE. The CDR3 sequence is 14 residues long. CDR3 amino acids: CASSVLDRLNEQYF. DNA of the CDR3: TGTGCCAGCAGCGTGCTGGACAGGCTCAACGAGCAGTACTTC.

The chain carries TRBV20-1 and TRBJ2-1; 12 bases align to TRBD2. The CDR3 totals 17 residues. J was trimmed by 2 bases and V by 7 bases; bases with no gene match: 12. Germline lookup yields CDR1 DFQATT and CDR2 SNEGSKA (reference sequence). CDR3 nucleotides: TGCAGTGGGGGCGGACTAGCGGGGTCGGAAACCTACAATGAGCAGTTCTTC. The encoded protein is CSGGGLAGSETYNEQFF.

J is TRBJ2-5 and V is TRBV7-2, with TRBD2 matching 7 bases. The CDR3 spans 16 residues. Germline trimming cut 5 bases from V and 5 bases from J; bases unmatched to any gene: 14. Germline V gene sequence: CDR1 SGHTA, CDR2 FQGNSA. For the CDR3, the DNA is TGTGCCAGCAGCCCCCTCCGGGGGGTAGCCGGCGAGACCCAGTACTTC. It yields the protein CASSPLRGVAGETQYF.

In this sample, this clonotype turned up a few times. The genes are TRBV6-2 or TRBV6-3 and TRBJ2-7; D is unresolved. V shed 2 bases and J shed 3 bases, with 8 bases lying between them. The CDR3 consists of 13 residues. The germline V gene has CDR1 MNHEY and CDR2 SVGEGT. The CDR3 DNA follows: TGTGCCAGCAGTTACGAGGAAGTCTACGAGCAGTACTTC. It yields the protein CASSYEEVYEQYF.

V gene TRBV6-1 combines with J gene TRBJ2-5; possibly TRBD1 for D (6 bases). Near its end, the DNA agrees better with TRBJ2-7, so the J call may be wrong. The CDR3 loop spans 15 amino acids. Germline V CDR1 and CDR2: MNHNS, SASEGT. The CDR3 DNA reads TGTGCCAGCAGGGGCCGGGACAAAAACCCCTACGAGCAGTACTTC. It specifies CASRGRDKNPYEQYF.

The V and J genes are TRBV6-2 or TRBV6-3 and TRBJ1-1; no clear D. The CDR3 extends over 19 amino acids. The ends were cut back, 2 bases at V and 4 bases at J, with 26 bases in the middle. CDR1 MNHEY and CDR2 SVGEGT come from the germline V gene. For the CDR3, the DNA is TGTGCCAGCAGTTACAACCGGCGGGGTGCGGTAATCGGTGGCACTGAAGCTTTCTTT. The encoded protein is CASSYNRRGAVIGGTEAFF.

This chain's CDR3 is CSARSRNEKLFF. For the CDR3, the DNA is TGCAGTGCTAGATCCAGGAATGAAAAACTGTTTTTT. The rearrangement links TRBV20-1 to TRBJ1-4, with D unclear. Trimming shortened V by 2 bases and J by 5 bases, and 6 bases separated the two germline ends. Germline-derived CDR1 and CDR2 are DFQATT and SNEGSKA (reference sequence). This CDR3 is 12 amino acids long.

This chain joins TRBV5-1 and TRBJ2-4; 7 bases agree with TRBD2. Trimming removed 0 bases from V and 3 bases from J; junction bases left unmatched: 9. The CDR3 is 17 residues long. Germline loops: CDR1 SGHRS, CDR2 YFSETQ. The CDR3 sequence is CASSLGGGGSDKNIQYF. The CDR3 DNA reads TGCGCCAGCAGCTTGGGTGGGGGGGGATCGGACAAAAACATTCAGTACTTC. Filled out from reference TRBV5-1 and TRBJ2-4, the complete variable domain reads KAGVTQTPRYLIKTRGQQVTLSCSPISGHRSVSWYQQTPGQGLQFLFEYFSETQRNKGNFPGRFSGRQFSNSRSEMNVSTLELGDSALYLCASSLGGGGSDKNIQYFGAGTRLSVL.

In this sample, this clonotype turned up a few times. The V and J genes are TRBV6-1 and TRBJ1-4; 9 bases map to TRBD1. Per the germline V gene, CDR1 is MNHNS and CDR2 is SASEGT. V dropped 4 bases and J dropped 5; count of bases not matched to a gene: 2. The CDR3 consists of 14 residues. The CDR3 region has the DNA TGTGCCAGCAGTGTTGACAGGGGGAATGAAAAACTGTTTTTT. Amino acids: CASSVDRGNEKLFF.

Written as DNA, the CDR3 is TGCAGCGTTGCTGATTTAGCCAAAAACATTCAGTACTTC. Encoded protein: CSVADLAKNIQYF. The rearrangement uses TRBV29-1 and TRBJ2-4; D remains ambiguous. Germline-derived CDR1 and CDR2 are SQVTM and ANQGSEA. This CDR3 is 13 amino acids long. V lost 4 bases, J lost 0 bases, and 7 bases lay in between.

This clonotype has only one observation. J is TRBJ1-2 and V is TRBV15; D unresolved. The CDR3 extends over 16 amino acids. V lost 1 base and J lost 1, with 13 bases in between. Germline V gene lookup returns CDR1 LNHNV and CDR2 YYDKDF (reference sequence). This CDR3 reads CATSRGEEGVNYGYTF. The CDR3 DNA reads as TGTGCCACCAGCAGAGGGGAGGAGGGAGTTAACTATGGCTACACCTTC.

The V gene is TRBV7-2, the J gene TRBJ2-7, with 10 bases that match TRBD2. V gave up 2 bases and J gave up 7 bases; unmatched junction bases: 14. This CDR3 is built from 17 residues. Germline loops: CDR1 SGHTA, CDR2 FQGNSA. The DNA for the CDR3 is TGTGCCAGCAGCTTAACTAGCGGGGATTCTTACCTTGGGGAGCAGTACTTC. Residues: CASSLTSGDSYLGEQYF.

V gene TRBV12-3 or TRBV12-4 combines with J gene TRBJ2-7; D gene ambiguous. The V end was cut by 6 bases, the J end by 6 bases, with 6 bases between. The CDR3 sequence is 10 residues long. The CDR3 DNA follows: TGTGCCAGCAGCCCGCTCGAGCAGTACTTC. As protein: CASSPLEQYF.

The chain couples TRBV20-1 to TRBJ2-3; D might be TRBD1 (5 bases). The CDR3 has 15 amino acids. V lost 6 bases and J 3 bases, leaving 19 bases between the germline ends. CDR1 and CDR2 from the germline V gene are DFQATT and SNEGSKA (reference sequence). CDR3 sequence reads: CSAHGDRIYTDTQYF. The CDR3 bases are TGCAGTGCGCACGGTGACAGAATCTATACAGATACGCAGTATTTT.